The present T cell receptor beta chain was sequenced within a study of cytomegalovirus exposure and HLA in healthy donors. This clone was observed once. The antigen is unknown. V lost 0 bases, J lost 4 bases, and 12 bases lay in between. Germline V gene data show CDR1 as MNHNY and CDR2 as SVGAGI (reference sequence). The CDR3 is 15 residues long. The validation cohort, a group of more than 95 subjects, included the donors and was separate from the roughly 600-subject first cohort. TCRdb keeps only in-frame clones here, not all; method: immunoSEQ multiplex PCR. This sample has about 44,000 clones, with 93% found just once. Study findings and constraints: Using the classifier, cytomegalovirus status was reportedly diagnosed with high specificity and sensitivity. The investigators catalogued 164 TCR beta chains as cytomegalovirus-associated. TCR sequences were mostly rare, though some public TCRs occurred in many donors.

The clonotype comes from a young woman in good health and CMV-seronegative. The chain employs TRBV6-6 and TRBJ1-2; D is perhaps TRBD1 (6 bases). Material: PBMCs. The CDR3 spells CASSYSSEGGYGYTF. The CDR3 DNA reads TGTGCCAGCAGTTACTCTTCAGAAGGGGGCTATGGCTACACCTTC.